These 20 T cell receptor beta chains originate from one sample sequenced in a study of T cells in Graves' hyperthyroidism and ophthalmopathy. Regions amplified from RNA transcripts were the TCR beta CDR3 regions. When the TCR CDR3 underwent first-round RT-PCR, the HTBI primer set was used. TCRdb passed the multiplex PCR reads through MiXCR, listing each CDR3 protein once. Here the sample spans 250,000 to 300,000 distinct CDR3 sequences, about an eighth being singletons. The sample was blood. The source is a woman aged 25 to 39 with Graves' hyperthyroidism that later progressed to Graves' ophthalmopathy.

This clonotype appeared many times. The CDR3 is CAWSVVPTGKGSGANVLTF. The CDR3 DNA reads as TGTGCCTGGAGTGTAGTCCCCACAGGGAAGGGCTCTGGGGCCAACGTCCTGACTTTC. The chain links TRBV30 to TRBJ2-6; D is possibly TRBD1 (6 bases). Looked up from germline, CDR1 is GTSNPN and CDR2 is SVGIG (reference sequence). Trimming removed 0 bases from V and 0 bases from J, with 18 bases in between. The CDR3 has 19 residues.

The chain couples TRBV29-1 to TRBJ2-3; 12 bases align to TRBD2. This CDR3 is 17 amino acids long. The trim removed 6 bases at V and 1 base at J, leaving 11 bases unmatched. The V gene's germline CDR1 is SQVTM and CDR2 ANQGSEA. CDR3 residues: CSVSNLAGGRGTDTQYF. The CDR3 nucleotides read TGCAGCGTCTCTAACCTAGCGGGGGGGCGGGGCACAGATACGCAGTATTTT.

J is TRBJ2-2 and V is TRBV6-1; D is unclear. Germline V gives CDR1 MNHNS, CDR2 SASEGT. The CDR3 is 14 residues long. V was shortened by 4 bases and J by 1 base, with 7 bases between the two germline ends. CDR3 amino acids: CASSVQVNTGELFF. CDR3 bases: TGTGCCAGCAGTGTCCAGGTGAACACCGGGGAGCTGTTTTTT.

In its sample, this clonotype was seen many times. The chain joins TRBV28 to TRBJ2-7; TRBD2 agrees at 10 bases. V shed 8 bases, J shed 5 bases, and the junction held 6 bases outside the gene matches. The CDR3 is 13 amino acids. Germline V CDR1 and CDR2: MDHEN, SYDVKM. In nucleotides, the CDR3 is TGTGCCAGCGGCAAGCGGGAGGGTGACGAGCAGTACTTC. Residues: CASGKREGDEQYF.

This rearrangement joins TRBV28 to TRBJ1-1; no clear D gene. CDR1 is MDHEN, CDR2 SYDVKM, per germline. CDR3 length: 12 residues. The germline V and J ends were trimmed by 5 bases and 3 bases, with 7 bases remaining between them. CDR3 in amino acids: CASSRDYTEAFF. The CDR3, as DNA: TGTGCCAGCAGTCGGGATTACACTGAAGCTTTCTTT. Based on the CDR3 plus reference TRBV28 and TRBJ1-1, the full variable domain is DVKVTQSSRYLVKRTGEKVFLECVQDMDHENMFWYRQDPGLGLRLIYFSYDVKMKEKGDIPEGYSVSREKKERFSLILESASTNQTSMYLCASSRDYTEAFFGQGTRLTVV.

The table lists this clonotype with many counts. This rearrangement joins TRBV20-1 to TRBJ2-5; 9 bases fit TRBD1. This CDR3 has 14 amino acids. V lost 6 bases to trimming and J lost 3 bases; unmatched junction nucleotides: 8. Germline CDR1 is DFQATT and CDR2 is SNEGSKA (reference sequence). Here the CDR3 DNA reads TGCAGTGCCAATTCCGGGACAGGGAAAGAGACCCAGTACTTC. Protein product: CSANSGTGKETQYF.

The sample holds many counts of this clonotype. V usage is TRBV7-9 and J usage is TRBJ2-1; 9 nucleotides agree with TRBD1. CDR3 length: 17 amino acids. After removal of 5 bases from V and 7 bases from J, the junction contained 15 bases not matched to a gene. Germline V lookup: CDR1 SEHNR, CDR2 FQNEAQ (reference sequence). The CDR3: CASSPPPGDRAGNEQFF. CDR3 coding DNA: TGTGCCAGCAGCCCCCCCCCCGGGGACAGGGCAGGAAATGAGCAGTTCTTC.

The chain combines TRBV5-1 with TRBJ2-5; 7 bases agree with TRBD2. The CDR3 extends over 16 amino acids. Losses at the gene ends were 0 bases for V and 1 base for J; bases not matched to a gene: 6. Germline V CDR1 and CDR2: SGHRS, YFSETQ. CDR3 loop: CASSLEASGSQETQYF. DNA for the CDR3: TGCGCCAGCAGCTTGGAGGCTAGCGGATCCCAAGAGACCCAGTACTTC.

The sample holds many counts of this clonotype. This chain joins TRBV12-3 or TRBV12-4 and TRBJ2-3; 9 bases map to TRBD1. The CDR3 runs 14 residues. V lost 0 bases, J lost 5 bases, and 0 bases stayed unmatched. CDR3 DNA: TGTGCCAGCAGTTTAGCGGACAGGGGAGATACGCAGTATTTT. Its protein is CASSLADRGDTQYF.

This clonotype has ten or more counts. V usage is TRBV15 and J usage is TRBJ2-1; maybe TRBD1 (7 bases). The germline gives CDR1 LNHNV, CDR2 YYDKDF (reference sequence). The CDR3 consists of 15 residues. Trimming removed 1 base at V and 4 bases at J, with 11 bases between. CDR3: CATSRGRGPYNEQFF. For the CDR3, the DNA is TGTGCCACCAGCAGAGGGAGGGGGCCTTACAATGAGCAGTTCTTC.

The rearrangement uses TRBV2 and TRBJ1-2; D may be TRBD1 (5 bases). V gave up 6 bases and J gave up 0 bases, with 8 bases separating them. Germline values: CDR1 SNHLY, CDR2 FYNNEI. The CDR3 length is 13 residues. The CDR3 nucleotides read TGTGCCAGCAGGGACATTTCTAACTATGGCTACACCTTC. Its translation: CASRDISNYGYTF.

Of note for this clonotype: Just one base apart from a much larger clone, this may be a read error. The rearrangement uses TRBV7-2 and TRBJ1-1, with D possibly matching TRBD1 (5 bases). Per the germline V gene, CDR1 is SGHTA and CDR2 is FQGNSA. The CDR3 runs 15 residues. CDR3 region: CASSPRWGSDTGAFF. Written as DNA, the CDR3 is TGTGCCAGCAGCCCCCGGTGGGGGTCGGACACTGGAGCTTTCTTT.

There are many counts of this clonotype. The chain joins TRBV18 to TRBJ1-2; unclear D gene. CDR1 is KGHSH and CDR2 is LQKENI in the germline V gene. Trimming took 2 bases from V and 2 from J, leaving 12 bases between them. The length of the CDR3 is 15 residues. The CDR3 DNA sequence: TGTGCCAGCTCACCAAACCCGGGAGTCAACTATGGCTACACCTTC. Its protein product is CASSPNPGVNYGYTF.

This clonotype was seen at least ten times. The chain recombines TRBV27 with TRBJ2-3; no definite D call. V dropped 3 bases and J dropped 4 bases, with 11 bases sitting between them. Looked up from germline, CDR1 is MNHEY and CDR2 is SMNVEV (reference sequence). The CDR3 totals 14 residues. Here the CDR3 reads CASSLSLTPDTQYF. The CDR3 DNA reads as TGTGCCAGCAGTTTGAGCCTGACCCCAGATACGCAGTATTTT.

A few counts support this clonotype. This chain links TRBV5-1 with TRBJ1-6, with 8 bases aligning to TRBD1. V lost 4 bases, J lost 8 bases, and 8 bases stayed unmatched. Germline CDR1 and CDR2: SGHRS and YFSETQ. The CDR3 has 15 residues. The CDR3 reads CASSVSGTGHSPLHF. The CDR3 DNA reads TGCGCCAGCAGCGTCTCCGGGACAGGACATTCACCCCTCCACTTT.

The V and J genes are TRBV5-5 and TRBJ2-3; D uncertain. This CDR3 spans 15 amino acids. V dropped 4 bases and J dropped 0 bases, with 12 bases sitting between them. Looked up from germline, CDR1 is SGHKS and CDR2 is YYEKEE (reference sequence). CDR3 in amino acids: CASSPIPLSTDTQYF. As DNA, the CDR3 is TGTGCCAGCAGCCCAATCCCACTAAGCACAGATACGCAGTATTTT.

The chain is built from TRBV9 and TRBJ2-5; 15 bases line up with TRBD2. CDR3 size: 16 residues. The germline V gene has CDR1 SGDLS and CDR2 YYNGEE. Trimming at V came to 3 bases and at J to 5 bases, leaving 5 bases not matched to a gene. CDR3 loop: CASSAGLAGGVETQYF. CDR3 sequence (DNA): TGTGCCAGCAGCGCGGGACTAGCGGGAGGCGTGGAGACCCAGTACTTC.

This clonotype has a count of ten or more. V and J are TRBV7-6 and TRBJ2-7; D is uncertain. Trimming removed 5 bases at V and 4 bases at J, with 12 bases between. The CDR3 has 13 residues. The germline V gene encodes CDR1 SGHVS and CDR2 FNYEAQ. The CDR3, as DNA: TGTGCCAGCAGCGGCTCGGTTCGTTACGAGCAGTACTTC. It translates to CASSGSVRYEQYF.

The rearrangement links TRBV4-2 to TRBJ2-1, with 7 positions matching TRBD1. Germline V gene data show CDR1 as LGHNA and CDR2 as YNFKEQ. The ends lost 0 bases at V and 4 bases at J; junction bases unmatched: 9. This CDR3 contains 17 residues. The CDR3 sequence is CASSQDRAGGFYNEQFF. Here the CDR3 DNA reads TGTGCCAGCAGCCAAGATCGAGCAGGGGGTTTTTACAATGAGCAGTTCTTC.

The chain joins TRBV6-1 to TRBJ1-6; tentative D call: TRBD1 (6 bases). CDR3 length equals 16 residues. V dropped 8 bases and J dropped 10 bases, with 24 bases sitting between them. Germline CDR1 is MNHNS and CDR2 is SASEGT. The CDR3 coding sequence is TGTGCCAGCGCCTTTGGGACGGACAGAGGCAGGTCACCCCTCCACTTT. Translation gives CASAFGTDRGRSPLHF.